Following are 15 T cell receptor beta chains from one sample sequenced in a study of shared T cell receptors in the human thymus. The protocol was immunoSEQ multiplex PCR, while the TCRdb copy is restricted to in-frame clones and leaves out a portion. The sample has about 660,000 clones, approximately 90% seen once. These same data were also listed under a study on human thymus T cells.

What was sequenced was thymocytes. The receptors originated from a boy under three years old with a congenital heart defect.

The gene calls are TRBV30 and TRBJ2-3; 15 nucleotides align to TRBD2. The CDR3 contains 17 residues. Germline V lookup: CDR1 GTSNPN, CDR2 SVGIG (reference sequence). Trimming took 2 bases from V and 3 from J; bases not matched to a gene: 6. CDR3 amino acids: CAWSPKGTSGRTDTQYF. The CDR3 bases are TGTGCCTGGAGTCCTAAGGGGACTAGCGGGAGGACAGATACGCAGTATTTT.

V gene TRBV9 combines with J gene TRBJ2-7; 9 nucleotides match TRBD2. The germline gives CDR1 SGDLS, CDR2 YYNGEE. With V trimmed by 0 bases and J by 3 bases, 4 bases remained unmatched. The CDR3 loop spans 15 amino acids. The CDR3 protein is CASSVGREGRYEQYF. The CDR3, as DNA: TGTGCCAGCAGCGTAGGGCGGGAGGGCCGCTACGAGCAGTACTTC.

This sequence joins TRBV5-4 and TRBJ2-5, with D perhaps matching TRBD2 (5 bases). Per germline, CDR1 SGHNT and CDR2 YYREEE (reference sequence). CDR3 length: 16 amino acids. Trimming cost V 0 bases and J 2 bases, with 14 bases left between them. CDR3 residues: CASSLEASPAQETQYF. As DNA, the CDR3 is TGTGCCAGCAGCTTGGAGGCTAGCCCCGCTCAAGAGACCCAGTACTTC.

This clone was counted a single time. The chain couples TRBV27 to TRBJ2-7; 14 bases agree with TRBD2. V lost 6 bases and J lost 4; bases outside the gene matches: 5. This CDR3 is 15 amino acids long. CDR1 and CDR2 from the germline V gene are MNHEY and SMNVEV (reference sequence). CDR3 sequence: CASSPRTSGRYEQYF. The CDR3 coding sequence is TGTGCCAGCAGCCCGCGGACTAGCGGGAGGTACGAGCAGTACTTC.

The chain combines TRBV5-1 with TRBJ2-3; 7 nucleotides match TRBD1. Germline CDR1 SGHRS, CDR2 YFSETQ. This CDR3 is 17 amino acids long. V lost 10 bases, J lost 0 bases, and 17 bases stayed unmatched. The CDR3 loop reads CASQPQGQESSTDTQYF. Here the CDR3 DNA reads TGCGCCTCTCAGCCCCAAGGACAGGAATCGAGCACAGATACGCAGTATTTT.

V is TRBV27 and J is TRBJ2-2; possibly TRBD2 for D (6 bases). Trimming pared 5 bases from V and 6 bases from J, leaving 16 bases between. Germline V gene lookup returns CDR1 MNHEY and CDR2 SMNVEV (reference sequence). The CDR3 is 15 amino acids. CDR3 residues: CASSATRFQAGELFF. The CDR3 DNA sequence: TGTGCCAGCAGTGCGACTAGATTTCAAGCCGGGGAGCTGTTTTTT.

This chain joins TRBV10-3 and TRBJ1-1; TRBD1 matches 8 bases. The CDR3 length is 14 residues. V was pared by 6 bases and J by 0 bases, with 3 bases of the junction left unmatched. The germline V gene encodes CDR1 ENHRY and CDR2 SYGVKD. The CDR3 region is CAIRRTGMNTEAFF. DNA for the CDR3: TGTGCCATCAGGAGGACAGGGATGAACACTGAAGCTTTCTTT.

The table lists this clone with a few counts. The V gene is TRBV27, the J gene TRBJ2-7; 8 bases line up with TRBD1. The germline gives CDR1 MNHEY, CDR2 SMNVEV (reference sequence). V trimming: 5 bases; J trimming: 6 bases; junction bases outside the gene matches: 18. CDR3 length: 17 amino acids. In DNA form, the CDR3 reads TGTGCCAGCAGTCCCCGAGCCAGACAGGGGCCCCCCGGCGAGCAGTACTTC. Encoded protein: CASSPRARQGPPGEQYF.

The chain employs TRBV20-1 and TRBJ2-1; D uncertain. V lost 6 bases to trimming and J lost 6 bases, with 6 bases between them. Germline CDR1 DFQATT, CDR2 SNEGSKA (reference sequence). This CDR3 is built from 10 residues. The CDR3 region has the DNA TGCAGTGCCGAGGCCAATGAGCAGTTCTTC. It yields the protein CSAEANEQFF.

The V call is TRBV6-1, the J call TRBJ2-5; 13 positions match TRBD2. Germline lookup yields CDR1 MNHNS and CDR2 SASEGT. CDR3 length: 16 residues. Losses at the gene ends were 4 bases for V and 2 bases for J; bases not matched to a gene: 4. The CDR3 spells CASSAWTSGGQETQYF. In nucleotides, the CDR3 is TGTGCCAGCAGTGCGTGGACTAGCGGGGGACAAGAGACCCAGTACTTC.

J is TRBJ1-2 and V is TRBV7-8; D possibly corresponds to TRBD1 (6 bases). CDR3 length equals 13 residues. V was trimmed by 5 bases and J by 6 bases, leaving 13 bases between them. Germline lookup yields CDR1 SGHVS and CDR2 FQNEAQ. The CDR3 here is CASSAFAGDGYTF. CDR3 DNA sequence: TGTGCCAGCAGCGCCTTCGCAGGGGATGGCTACACCTTC.

The rearrangement uses TRBV6-1 and TRBJ2-1, with a possible D match to TRBD2 (5 bases). Deletions cut 2 bases from V and 6 bases from J, with 17 bases between. The germline gives CDR1 MNHNS, CDR2 SASEGT. The length of the CDR3 is 16 residues. Here the CDR3 reads CASSEPWAGACNEQFF. The CDR3, as DNA: TGTGCCAGCAGTGAACCGTGGGCGGGTGCATGCAATGAGCAGTTCTTC.

CDR3 in DNA: TGTGCCAGCAGCATTGGTGGACAGATGGTCTCTAACTATGGCTACACCTTC. Translating it yields CASSIGGQMVSNYGYTF. The rearrangement joins TRBV5-6 to TRBJ1-2, with TRBD1 as a possible D gene (6 bases). Germline loops: CDR1 SGHDT, CDR2 YYEEEE. Trimming shortened V by 4 bases and J by 0 bases, and 19 bases separated the two germline ends. CDR3 length equals 17 residues.

This chain connects TRBV4-3 to TRBJ2-7; D perhaps matches TRBD1 (6 bases). Trimming stripped 0 bases from V and 1 base from J, with 16 bases between. This CDR3 comprises 17 residues. Germline V CDR1 and CDR2: LGHNA, YSLEER. The CDR3 nucleotides read TGCGCCAGCAGCCAAGATAGAGGGGGTACACGTTCCTACGAGCAGTACTTC. Translation gives CASSQDRGGTRSYEQYF.

The CDR3 region is CASTVLSWTSGTEVAKNIQYF. In nucleotides, the CDR3 is TGTGCCAGCACGGTACTGTCTTGGACTAGCGGGACCGAGGTAGCCAAAAACATTCAGTACTTC. This chain links TRBV2 with TRBJ2-4, with 12 bases aligning to TRBD2. This CDR3 is 21 amino acids long. J was trimmed by 0 bases and V by 7 bases; bases with no gene match: 19. Per the germline V gene, CDR1 is SNHLY and CDR2 is FYNNEI. Looking up the rest from reference TRBV2 and TRBJ2-4 gives the full variable domain: EPEVTQTPSHQVTQMGQEVILRCVPISNHLYFYWYRQILGQKVEFLVSFYNNEISEKSEIFDDQFSVERPDGSNFTLKIRSTKLEDSAMYFCASTVLSWTSGTEVAKNIQYFGAGTRLSVL.